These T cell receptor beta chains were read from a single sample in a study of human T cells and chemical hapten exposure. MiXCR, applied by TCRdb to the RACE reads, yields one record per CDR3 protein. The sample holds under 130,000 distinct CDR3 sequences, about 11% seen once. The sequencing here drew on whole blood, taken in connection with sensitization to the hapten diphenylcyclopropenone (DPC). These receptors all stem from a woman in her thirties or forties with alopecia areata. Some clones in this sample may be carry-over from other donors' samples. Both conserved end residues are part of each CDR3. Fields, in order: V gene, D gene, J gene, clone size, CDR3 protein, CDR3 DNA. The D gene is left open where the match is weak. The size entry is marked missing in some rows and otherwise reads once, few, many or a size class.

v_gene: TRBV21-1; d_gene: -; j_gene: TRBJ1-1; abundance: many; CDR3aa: CASSKVGRLSPEAFF; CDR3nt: TGTGCCAGCAGCAAAGTTGGCAGGTTAAGTCCTGAAGCTTTCTTT
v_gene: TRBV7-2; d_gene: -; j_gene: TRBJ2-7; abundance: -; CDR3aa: CASSLGTAGEQYF; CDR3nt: TGTGCCAGCAGCCTTGGGACCGCCGGCGAGCAGTACTTC
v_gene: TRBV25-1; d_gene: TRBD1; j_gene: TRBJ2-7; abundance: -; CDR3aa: CASSESGTGRGEQYF; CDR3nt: TGTGCCAGCAGTGAATCAGGGACAGGGAGGGGCGAGCAGTACTTC
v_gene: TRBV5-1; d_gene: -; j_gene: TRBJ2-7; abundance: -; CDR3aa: CASIGQNYEQYF; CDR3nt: TGCGCCAGCATCGGACAGAACTACGAGCAGTACTTC
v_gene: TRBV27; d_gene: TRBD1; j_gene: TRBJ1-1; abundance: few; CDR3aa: CASSDRDRVSTEAFF; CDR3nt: TGTGCCAGCAGTGACCGCGACAGGGTTAGCACTGAAGCTTTCTTT
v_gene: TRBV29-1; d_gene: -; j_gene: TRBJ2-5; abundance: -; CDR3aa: CSVGSSQETQYF; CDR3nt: TGCAGCGTTGGTAGCAGCCAAGAGACCCAGTACTTC
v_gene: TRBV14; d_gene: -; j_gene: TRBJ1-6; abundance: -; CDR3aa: CASSQDPPGRSPLHF; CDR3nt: TGTGCCAGCAGCCAAGATCCCCCAGGGCGCTCACCCCTCCACTTT
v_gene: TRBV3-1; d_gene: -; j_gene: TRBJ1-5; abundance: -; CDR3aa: CASSQEQGRNQPQHF; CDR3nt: TGTGCCAGCAGCCAAGAGCAGGGAAGGAATCAGCCCCAGCATTTT
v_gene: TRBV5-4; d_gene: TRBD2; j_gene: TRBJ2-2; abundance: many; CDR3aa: CASSLPAGVNTGELFF; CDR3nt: TGTGCCAGCAGCTTACCAGCGGGGGTGAACACCGGGGAGCTGTTTTTT
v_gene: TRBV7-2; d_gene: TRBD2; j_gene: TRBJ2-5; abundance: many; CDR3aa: CASSPTSGRKGETQYF; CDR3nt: TGTGCCAGCAGCCCCACTAGCGGGAGGAAGGGAGAGACCCAGTACTTC
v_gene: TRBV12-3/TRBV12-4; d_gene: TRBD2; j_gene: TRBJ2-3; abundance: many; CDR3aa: CASSSLGSGSATDTQYF; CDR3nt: TGTGCCAGCAGTTCCCTTGGGAGCGGGAGCGCCACAGATACGCAGTATTTT
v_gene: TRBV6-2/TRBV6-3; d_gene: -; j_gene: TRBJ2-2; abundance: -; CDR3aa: CASSYSQSPPSPGELFF; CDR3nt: TGTGCCAGCAGTTACTCTCAATCGCCACCGAGCCCCGGGGAGCTGTTTTTT
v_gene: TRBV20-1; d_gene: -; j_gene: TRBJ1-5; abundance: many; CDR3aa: CSASPSSKGNQPQHF; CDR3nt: TGCAGTGCTAGTCCCTCAAGTAAGGGCAATCAGCCCCAGCATTTT
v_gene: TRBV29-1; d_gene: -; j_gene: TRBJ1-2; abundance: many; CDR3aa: CSVGELSGYGYTF; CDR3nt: TGCAGCGTTGGTGAACTCTCCGGGTATGGCTACACCTTC
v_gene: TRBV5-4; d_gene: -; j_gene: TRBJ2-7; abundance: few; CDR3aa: CASSLGDREQYF; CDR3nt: TGTGCCAGCAGCTTGGGGGATAGGGAGCAGTACTTC
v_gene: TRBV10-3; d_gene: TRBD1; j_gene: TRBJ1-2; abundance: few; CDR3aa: CAISESGTGWTF; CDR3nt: TGTGCCATCAGTGAGTCCGGGACAGGATGGACCTTC
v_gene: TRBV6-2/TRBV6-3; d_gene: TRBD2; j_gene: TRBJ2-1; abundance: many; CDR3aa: CASSYSRLAGGSYNEQFF; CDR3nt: TGTGCCAGCAGTTACTCCCGACTAGCGGGAGGTTCCTACAATGAGCAGTTCTTC
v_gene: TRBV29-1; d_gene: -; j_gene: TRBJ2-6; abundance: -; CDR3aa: CSVDGQGANVLTF; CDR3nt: TGCAGCGTTGATGGACAGGGGGCCAACGTCCTGACTTTC
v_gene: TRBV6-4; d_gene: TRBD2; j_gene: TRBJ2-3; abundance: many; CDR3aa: CASSVSGGATDTQYF; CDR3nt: TGTGCCAGCAGTGTCAGCGGGGGGGCTACAGATACGCAGTATTTT
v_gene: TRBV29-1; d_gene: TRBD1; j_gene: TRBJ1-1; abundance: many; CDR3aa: CSVQGSGAFF; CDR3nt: TGCAGCGTACAGGGGTCTGGAGCTTTCTTT
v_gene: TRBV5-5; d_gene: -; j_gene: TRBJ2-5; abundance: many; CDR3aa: CASSFVGSEETQYF; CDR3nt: TGTGCCAGCAGCTTCGTGGGGAGTGAGGAGACCCAGTACTTC
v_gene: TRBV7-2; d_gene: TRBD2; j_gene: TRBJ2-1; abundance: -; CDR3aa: CASLPGGRVGNEQFF; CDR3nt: TGTGCCAGCCTCCCCGGCGGGAGGGTTGGTAATGAGCAGTTCTTC
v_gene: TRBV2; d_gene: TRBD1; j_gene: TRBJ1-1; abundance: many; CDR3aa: CASTQGATFTEAFF; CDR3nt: TGTGCCAGCACCCAGGGGGCGACCTTCACTGAAGCTTTCTTT
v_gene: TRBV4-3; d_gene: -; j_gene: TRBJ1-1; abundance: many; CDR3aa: CASSLQGPDTEAFF; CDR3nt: TGCGCCAGCAGCCTTCAAGGACCTGACACTGAAGCTTTCTTT
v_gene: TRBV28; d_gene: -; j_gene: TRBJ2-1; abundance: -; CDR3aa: CASSLLSQSHNEQFF; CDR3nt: TGTGCCAGCAGTTTATTGTCCCAAAGTCACAATGAGCAGTTCTTC
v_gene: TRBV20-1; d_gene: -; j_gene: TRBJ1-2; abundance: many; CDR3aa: CSALHLGQPYGYTF; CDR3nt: TGCAGTGCTTTACACTTAGGACAGCCCTATGGCTACACCTTC
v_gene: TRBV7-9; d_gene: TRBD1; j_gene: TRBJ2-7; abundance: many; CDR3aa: CASSVQGATYEQYF; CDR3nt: TGTGCCAGCAGCGTACAGGGGGCAACCTACGAGCAGTACTTC
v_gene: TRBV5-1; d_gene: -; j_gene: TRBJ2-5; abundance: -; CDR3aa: CASSWTVAYQETQYF; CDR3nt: TGCGCCAGCAGCTGGACAGTCGCCTACCAAGAGACCCAGTACTTC
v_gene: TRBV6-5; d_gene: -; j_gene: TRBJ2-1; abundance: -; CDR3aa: CASSYSTEGNEQFF; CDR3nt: TGTGCCAGCAGTTACTCGACGGAGGGGAATGAGCAGTTCTTC
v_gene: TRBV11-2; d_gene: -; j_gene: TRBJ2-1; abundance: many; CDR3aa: CASSSPPVAYNEQFF; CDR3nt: TGTGCCAGCAGCTCTCCCCCGGTAGCCTACAATGAGCAGTTCTTC
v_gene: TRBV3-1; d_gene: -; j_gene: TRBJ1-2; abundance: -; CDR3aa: CASSPTRGGGIVYGYTF; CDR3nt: TGTGCCAGCAGCCCAACTCGTGGCGGGGGCATTGTCTATGGCTACACCTTC
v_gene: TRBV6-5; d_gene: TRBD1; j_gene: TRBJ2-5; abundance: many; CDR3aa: CASSPSGTGGETQYF; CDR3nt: TGTGCCAGCAGCCCCTCCGGGACAGGGGGGGAGACCCAGTACTTC
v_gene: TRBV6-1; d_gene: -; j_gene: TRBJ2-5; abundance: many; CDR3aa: CASSDPRSGVVTQYF; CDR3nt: TGTGCCAGCAGTGACCCCCGGAGTGGGGTGGTGACCCAGTACTTC
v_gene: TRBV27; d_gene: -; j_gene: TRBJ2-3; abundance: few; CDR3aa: CASTSTRGPTDTQYF; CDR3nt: TGTGCCAGCACCTCGACAAGGGGCCCCACAGATACGCAGTATTTT
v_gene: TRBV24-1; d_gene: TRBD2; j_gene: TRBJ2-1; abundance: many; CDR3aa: CATSSSGSTDEQFF; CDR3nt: TGTGCCACCAGTTCGAGCGGGAGTACGGATGAGCAGTTCTTC
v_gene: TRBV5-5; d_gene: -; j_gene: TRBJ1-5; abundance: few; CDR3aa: CASSFRDGAYQPQHF; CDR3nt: TGTGCCAGCAGCTTCCGGGACGGAGCCTATCAGCCCCAGCATTTT
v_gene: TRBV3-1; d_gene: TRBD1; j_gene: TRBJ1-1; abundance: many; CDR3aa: CASSLGGGAYTEAFF; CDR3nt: TGTGCCAGCAGCCTAGGAGGGGGCGCCTACACTGAAGCTTTCTTT
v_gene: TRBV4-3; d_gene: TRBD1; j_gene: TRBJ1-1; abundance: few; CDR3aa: CASSQGTGVYGAFF; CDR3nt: TGCGCCAGCAGCCAAGGGACAGGGGTATATGGGGCTTTCTTT
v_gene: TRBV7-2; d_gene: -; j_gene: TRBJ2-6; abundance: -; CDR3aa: CASSKLGASSAGANVLTF; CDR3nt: TGTGCCAGCAGCAAATTGGGGGCTTCGTCGGCTGGGGCCAACGTCCTGACTTTC
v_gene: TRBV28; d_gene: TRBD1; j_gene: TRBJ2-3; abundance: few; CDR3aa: CASSTRTGPGDTQYF; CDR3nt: TGTGCCAGCAGTACCCGGACAGGGCCGGGAGATACGCAGTATTTT
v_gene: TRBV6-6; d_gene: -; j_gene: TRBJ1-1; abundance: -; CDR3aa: CASSYGSQMNTEAFF; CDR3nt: TGTGCCAGCAGTTACGGCTCCCAGATGAACACTGAAGCTTTCTTT
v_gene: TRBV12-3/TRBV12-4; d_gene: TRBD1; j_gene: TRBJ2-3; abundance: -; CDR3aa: CASEGTGPDTQYF; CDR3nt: TGTGCCAGCGAAGGGACAGGCCCAGATACGCAGTATTTT
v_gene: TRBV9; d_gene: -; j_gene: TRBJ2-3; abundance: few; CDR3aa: CASSVEGDTQYF; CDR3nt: TGTGCCAGCAGCGTAGAAGGAGATACGCAGTATTTT
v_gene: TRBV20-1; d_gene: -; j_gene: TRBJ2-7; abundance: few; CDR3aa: CSAKGGPYEQYF; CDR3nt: TGCAGTGCCAAGGGGGGGCCCTACGAGCAGTACTTC
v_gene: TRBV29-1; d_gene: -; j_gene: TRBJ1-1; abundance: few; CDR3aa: CSALEGEAFF; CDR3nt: TGCAGCGCACTAGAGGGTGAAGCTTTCTTT
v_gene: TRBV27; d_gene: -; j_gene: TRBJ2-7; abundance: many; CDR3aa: CASTRDSPSGEQYF; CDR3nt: TGTGCCAGCACCAGGGACTCGCCGAGTGGAGAGCAGTACTTC
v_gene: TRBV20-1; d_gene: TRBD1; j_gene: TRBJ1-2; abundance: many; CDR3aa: CSARPPKGQPNYGYTF; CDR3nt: TGCAGTGCTAGGCCCCCCAAGGGACAGCCGAACTATGGCTACACCTTC
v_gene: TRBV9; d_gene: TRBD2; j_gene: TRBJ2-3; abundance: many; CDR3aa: CASSPRLAGGSTDTQYF; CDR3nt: TGTGCCAGCAGCCCAAGACTAGCGGGGGGTTCCACAGATACGCAGTATTTT
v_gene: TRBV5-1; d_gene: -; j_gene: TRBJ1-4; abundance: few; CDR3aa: CASSWEGQGGSEKLFF; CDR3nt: TGCGCCAGCAGCTGGGAGGGCCAGGGCGGCAGTGAAAAACTGTTTTTT
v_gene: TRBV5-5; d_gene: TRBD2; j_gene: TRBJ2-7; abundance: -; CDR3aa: CASSLVASGYEQYF; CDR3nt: TGTGCCAGCAGCTTGGTTGCTAGCGGATACGAGCAGTACTTC
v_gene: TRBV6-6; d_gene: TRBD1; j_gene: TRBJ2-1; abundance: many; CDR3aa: CASTVTGAYNEQFF; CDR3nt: TGTGCCAGCACCGTGACAGGGGCCTACAATGAGCAGTTCTTC